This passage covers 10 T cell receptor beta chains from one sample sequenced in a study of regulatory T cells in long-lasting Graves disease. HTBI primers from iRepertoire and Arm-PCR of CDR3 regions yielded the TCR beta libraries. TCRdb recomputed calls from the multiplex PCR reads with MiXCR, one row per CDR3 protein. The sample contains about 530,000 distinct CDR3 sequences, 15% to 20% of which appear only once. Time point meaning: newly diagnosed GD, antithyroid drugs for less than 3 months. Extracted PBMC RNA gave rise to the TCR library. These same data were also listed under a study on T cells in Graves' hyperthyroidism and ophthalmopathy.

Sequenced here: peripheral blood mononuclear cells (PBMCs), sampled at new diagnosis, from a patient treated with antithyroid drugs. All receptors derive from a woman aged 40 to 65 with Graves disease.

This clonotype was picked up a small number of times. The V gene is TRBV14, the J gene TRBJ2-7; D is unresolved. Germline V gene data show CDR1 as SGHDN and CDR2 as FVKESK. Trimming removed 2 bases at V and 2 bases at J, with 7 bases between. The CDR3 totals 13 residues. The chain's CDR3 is CASSQWGTYEQYF. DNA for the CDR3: TGTGCCAGCAGCCAATGGGGAACCTACGAGCAGTACTTC.

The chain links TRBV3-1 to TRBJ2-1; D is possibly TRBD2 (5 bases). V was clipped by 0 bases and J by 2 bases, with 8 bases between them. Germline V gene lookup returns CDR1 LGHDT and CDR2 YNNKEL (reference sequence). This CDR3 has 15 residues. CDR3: CASSQDASPYNEQFF. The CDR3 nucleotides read TGTGCCAGCAGCCAAGACGCTAGCCCCTACAATGAGCAGTTCTTC.

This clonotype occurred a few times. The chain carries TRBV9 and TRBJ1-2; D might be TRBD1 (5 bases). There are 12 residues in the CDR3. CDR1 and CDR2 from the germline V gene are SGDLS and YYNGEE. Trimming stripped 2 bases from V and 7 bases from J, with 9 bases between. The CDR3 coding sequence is TGTGCCAGCAGCGTTGATGGGGCTGGCTACACCTTC. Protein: CASSVDGAGYTF. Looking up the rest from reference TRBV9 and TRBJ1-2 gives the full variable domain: DSGVTQTPKHLITATGQRVTLRCSPRSGDLSVYWYQQSLDQGLQFLIQYYNGEERAKGNILERFSAQQFPDLHSELNLSSLELGDSALYFCASSVDGAGYTFGSGTRLTVV.

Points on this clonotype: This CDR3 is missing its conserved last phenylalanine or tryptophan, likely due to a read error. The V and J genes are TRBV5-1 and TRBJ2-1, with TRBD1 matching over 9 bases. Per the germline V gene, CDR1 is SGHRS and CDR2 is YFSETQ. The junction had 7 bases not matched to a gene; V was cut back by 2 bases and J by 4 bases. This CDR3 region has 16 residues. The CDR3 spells CASSLSGTGIYNEQFL. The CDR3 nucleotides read TGCGCCAGCAGCTTAAGTGGGACAGGGATATACAATGAGCAGTTCCTC.

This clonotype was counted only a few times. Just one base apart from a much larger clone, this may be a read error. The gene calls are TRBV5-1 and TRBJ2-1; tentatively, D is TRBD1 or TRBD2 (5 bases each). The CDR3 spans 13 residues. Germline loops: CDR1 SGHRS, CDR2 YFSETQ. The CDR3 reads CASSFQGREERFF. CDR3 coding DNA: TGCGCCAGCAGCTTTCAGGGACGAGAAGAGCGGTTCTTC. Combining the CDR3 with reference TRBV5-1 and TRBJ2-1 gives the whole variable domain KAGVTQTPRYLIKTRGQQVTLSCSPISGHRSVSWYQQTPGQGLQFLFEYFSETQRNKGNFPGRFSGRQFSNSRSEMNVSTLELGDSALYLCASSFQGREERFFGPGTRLTVL.

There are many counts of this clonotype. The CDR3 here is CASSHRRDSRRYEQYF. In DNA, the CDR3 is TGTGCCAGCAGTCACCGCCGGGACTCACGAAGGTACGAGCAGTACTTC. The V call is TRBV2, the J call TRBJ2-7; a possible D gene is TRBD2 (6 bases). V lost 5 bases and J 4 bases, leaving 21 bases between the germline ends. The CDR3 has 16 amino acids. Germline V CDR1 and CDR2: SNHLY, FYNNEI.

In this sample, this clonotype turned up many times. CDR3 loop: CASSVGSGGTYEQYF. In DNA, the CDR3 is TGTGCCAGCAGCGTAGGTTCAGGCGGAACCTACGAGCAGTACTTC. The J gene is TRBJ2-7, the V gene TRBV9; no firm D call. The V gene lost 0 bases and the J gene lost 2 bases, with 12 bases spanning the gap. The germline gives CDR1 SGDLS, CDR2 YYNGEE. CDR3 length equals 15 residues.

CDR3 in DNA: TGTGCCAGCACCTGGGAGGGAGGCTATGGCTACACCTTC. Protein sequence: CASTWEGGYGYTF. The V call is TRBV12-3 or TRBV12-4, the J call TRBJ1-2; D is uncertain. The CDR3 runs to 13 residues. Trimming stripped 7 bases from V and 4 bases from J, with 13 bases between.

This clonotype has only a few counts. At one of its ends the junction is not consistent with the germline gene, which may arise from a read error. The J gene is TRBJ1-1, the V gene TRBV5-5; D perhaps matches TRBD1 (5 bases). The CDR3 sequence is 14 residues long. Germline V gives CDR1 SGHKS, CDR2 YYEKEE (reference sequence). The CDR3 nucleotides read TGTGCCAGCAGCTTGGGAGGGACCAACACTGGAGCTTTCTTT. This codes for CASSLGGTNTGAFF. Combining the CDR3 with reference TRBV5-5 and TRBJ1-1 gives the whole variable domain DAGVTQSPTHLIKTRGQQVTLRCSPISGHKSVSWYQQVLGQGPQFIFQYYEKEERGRGNFPDRFSARQFPNYSSELNVNALLLGDSALYLCASSLGGTNTGAFFGQGTRLTVV.

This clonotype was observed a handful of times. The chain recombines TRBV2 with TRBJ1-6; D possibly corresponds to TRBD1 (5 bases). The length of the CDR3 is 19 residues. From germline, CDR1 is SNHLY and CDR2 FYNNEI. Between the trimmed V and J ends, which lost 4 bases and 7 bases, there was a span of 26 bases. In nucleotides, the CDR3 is TGTGCCAGCAGTGTTGGAGGAGGGACGCTTCGGGGACTGAATTCACCCCTCCACTTT. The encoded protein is CASSVGGGTLRGLNSPLHF.